The 27 T cell receptor beta chains presented below share a single source sample, sequenced in a study of PD-L1 blockade in urothelial cancer. Using immunoSEQ multiplex PCR, the repertoire was profiled, and TCRdb retains in-frame clones only, with some absent. The table includes over 65,000 clones, 90% detected once. The time point here: pretreatment peripheral blood. The sequences come from PBMCs, collected around atezolizumab (anti-PD-L1) treatment. The receptors shown here come from a man aged 65 to 79 with urothelial cancer.

V is TRBV4-1 and J is TRBJ1-4, with D unresolved. There are 15 residues in the CDR3. The V end was cut by 5 bases, the J end by 4 bases, with 14 bases between. Germline CDR1 is MGHRA and CDR2 is YSYEKL. CDR3 loop: CASSSSRADNEKLFF. The CDR3, as DNA: TGCGCCAGCAGCTCAAGTAGAGCCGATAATGAAAAACTGTTTTTT.

The CDR3 DNA follows: TGTGCCAGCAAAGTAGTAGCCGCAACTAATGAAAAACTGTTTTTT. It translates to CASKVVAATNEKLFF. This rearrangement joins TRBV6-1 to TRBJ1-4; D is unresolved. Germline V gene data show CDR1 as MNHNS and CDR2 as SASEGT. The CDR3 sequence is 15 residues long. The V end was cut by 7 bases, the J end by 0 bases, with 12 bases between.

The V call is TRBV11-2, the J call TRBJ2-1; TRBD2 aligns across 9 bases. Per the germline V gene, CDR1 is SGHAT and CDR2 is FQNNGV. Losses at the gene ends were 1 base for V and 8 bases for J; bases not matched to a gene: 6. This CDR3 region has 15 residues. In nucleotides, the CDR3 is TGTGCCAGCAGCTTAGGGGCTAGCGGGAAGTATGAGCAGTTCTTC. As protein: CASSLGASGKYEQFF.

V usage is TRBV5-6 and J usage is TRBJ2-2; D is ambiguous. The V end was cut by 0 bases, the J end by 7 bases, with 4 bases between. The V gene's germline CDR1 is SGHDT and CDR2 YYEEEE. The CDR3 covers 12 residues. Here the CDR3 DNA reads TGTGCCAGCAGCTTGGTCGGCGGGGAGCTGTTTTTT. The encoded protein is CASSLVGGELFF.

This chain uses TRBV6-6 with TRBJ2-7; TRBD1 matches 10 bases. Per the germline V gene, CDR1 is MNHNY and CDR2 is SVGAGI (reference sequence). The ends lost 5 bases at V and 5 bases at J; junction bases unmatched: 6. This CDR3 has 14 residues. For the CDR3, the DNA is TGTGCCAGCAGTCCACGGACAGGGGGTAACGAGCAGTACTTC. This sequence encodes CASSPRTGGNEQYF.

The CDR3: CASSLGMGGQPQHF. The DNA for the CDR3 is TGTGCCAGCAGTTTGGGTATGGGAGGGCAGCCCCAGCATTTT. The chain is built from TRBV28 and TRBJ1-5; D gene uncertain. Germline V gene data show CDR1 as MDHEN and CDR2 as SYDVKM. The CDR3 covers 14 residues. Trimming pared 3 bases from V and 7 bases from J, leaving 13 bases between.

The chain carries TRBV5-4 and TRBJ2-7; D may be TRBD1 (5 bases). This CDR3 comprises 15 residues. The germline V and J ends were trimmed by 4 bases and 3 bases, with 17 bases remaining between them. Germline CDR1 and CDR2: SGHNT and YYREEE (reference sequence). CDR3 loop: CASSQQGIGGYEQYF. CDR3 nucleotides: TGTGCCAGCAGCCAGCAGGGAATCGGCGGCTACGAGCAGTACTTC.

The V call is TRBV5-1, the J call TRBJ2-7, with TRBD2 identical over 13 bases. Germline CDR1 and CDR2: SGHRS and YFSETQ. V lost 4 bases to trimming and J lost 8 bases; unmatched junction nucleotides: 6. The CDR3 covers 14 residues. The CDR3 region is CASSPGTSGNQQYF. CDR3 in DNA: TGCGCCAGCAGCCCCGGGACTAGCGGGAACCAGCAGTACTTC.

The chain combines TRBV4-1 with TRBJ2-1; maybe TRBD2 (5 bases). The germline V and J ends were trimmed by 0 bases and 15 bases, with 15 bases remaining between them. This CDR3 has 13 amino acids. Germline V CDR1 and CDR2: MGHRA, YSYEKL. The CDR3: CASSQDFRGIVFF. The DNA for the CDR3 is TGCGCCAGCAGCCAAGATTTTCGGGGTATAGTGTTCTTC.

This clone showed up just once. The chain uses TRBV28 and TRBJ2-1, with D maybe TRBD2 (6 bases). The CDR3 runs to 13 residues. The V end was cut by 7 bases, the J end by 3 bases, with 10 bases between. Germline V gene sequence: CDR1 MDHEN, CDR2 SYDVKM. DNA for the CDR3: TGTGCCAGCACCAGCGGGCTCTACAATGAGCAGTTCTTC. Translation: CASTSGLYNEQFF. The whole variable domain, filled in from reference TRBV28 and TRBJ2-1, reads DVKVTQSSRYLVKRTGEKVFLECVQDMDHENMFWYRQDPGLGLRLIYFSYDVKMKEKGDIPEGYSVSREKKERFSLILESASTNQTSMYLCASTSGLYNEQFFGPGTRLTVL.

A single count supports this clone. The gene calls are TRBV28 and TRBJ2-2; 7 bases agree with TRBD2. The V segment lost 5 bases and the J segment 3 bases; nucleotides outside the gene matches: 6. The CDR3 length is 15 residues. Germline V gives CDR1 MDHEN, CDR2 SYDVKM. The CDR3 is CASSPRLADTGELFF. In DNA form, the CDR3 reads TGTGCCAGCAGTCCAAGACTAGCCGACACCGGGGAGCTGTTTTTT.

This clone appeared a single time. The chain recombines TRBV2 with TRBJ2-6; maybe TRBD1 (7 bases). Germline loops: CDR1 SNHLY, CDR2 FYNNEI. The V end lost 4 bases, the J end lost 1 base, and 20 bases lay between the germline ends. The CDR3 is made up of 19 amino acids. The CDR3 bases are TGTGCCAGCAGTGTAAAAGGAGGGGGCGGGATGTCTGGGGCCAACGTCCTGACTTTC. Translating gives CASSVKGGGGMSGANVLTF.

The genes are TRBV28 and TRBJ2-4; D possibly corresponds to TRBD1 (5 bases). The V end lost 4 bases, the J end lost 0 bases, and 16 bases lay between the germline ends. The CDR3 loop spans 17 amino acids. Germline CDR1 is MDHEN and CDR2 is SYDVKM. The CDR3 is CASSSRDQGLAKNIQYF. The CDR3 DNA sequence: TGTGCCAGCAGTTCAAGGGATCAGGGATTAGCCAAAAACATTCAGTACTTC.

The chain recombines TRBV18 with TRBJ2-1, with TRBD2 identical over 10 bases. After removal of 6 bases from V and 3 bases from J, the junction contained 8 bases not matched to a gene. This CDR3 is 16 amino acids long. Germline V lookup: CDR1 KGHSH, CDR2 LQKENI. The CDR3 loop is CASSTELAGIYNEQFF. As DNA, the CDR3 is TGTGCCAGCTCTACGGAACTAGCGGGAATCTACAATGAGCAGTTCTTC.

The chain is built from TRBV6-1 and TRBJ2-1; 10 nucleotides match TRBD2. The CDR3 runs 18 residues. After removal of 2 bases from V and 0 bases from J, the junction contained 7 bases not matched to a gene. Germline CDR1 is MNHNS and CDR2 is SASEGT. CDR3 coding DNA: TGTGCCAGCAGTGAATTTGTGGTAGCGGGAGGCTCCTACAATGAGCAGTTCTTC. This codes for CASSEFVVAGGSYNEQFF.

The chain has TRBV11-2 and TRBJ1-3, with 11 bases identical to TRBD1. The germline V gene encodes CDR1 SGHAT and CDR2 FQNNGV. V trimming: 5 bases; J trimming: 0 bases; junction bases outside the gene matches: 6. This CDR3 is 17 amino acids long. CDR3 loop: CASSIRTGGGSGNTIYF. CDR3 in DNA: TGTGCCAGCAGCATCCGGACAGGGGGCGGCTCTGGAAACACCATATATTTT.

This chain connects TRBV5-1 to TRBJ2-3, with TRBD2 as a possible D gene (5 bases). This CDR3 contains 13 residues. Per the germline V gene, CDR1 is SGHRS and CDR2 is YFSETQ. Trimming took 4 bases from V and 8 from J, leaving 14 bases between them. CDR3 sequence reads: CASSVTRGSTQYF. CDR3 DNA sequence: TGCGCCAGCAGCGTTACGAGAGGGTCTACGCAGTATTTT.

The count of this clone is one. The chain links TRBV19 to TRBJ1-2; D is possibly TRBD1 (5 bases). Germline V gene sequence: CDR1 LNHDA, CDR2 SQIVND (reference sequence). Deletions cut 0 bases from V and 7 bases from J, with 15 bases between. There are 15 residues in the CDR3. The CDR3 spells CASSIDRGVSRGYTF. The CDR3 DNA follows: TGTGCCAGTAGTATAGATCGGGGGGTCTCCCGTGGCTACACCTTC.

The rearrangement links TRBV2 to TRBJ1-4; 7 nucleotides agree with TRBD1. The CDR3 consists of 16 residues. Trimming at V came to 2 bases and at J to 4 bases, leaving 7 bases not matched to a gene. Germline V gives CDR1 SNHLY, CDR2 FYNNEI. The CDR3 bases are TGTGCCAGCAGTGAACAAGGGGGCGCGATTAATGAAAAACTGTTTTTT. Residues: CASSEQGGAINEKLFF.

The chain couples TRBV27 to TRBJ1-2, with 12 bases that match TRBD1. Germline V CDR1 and CDR2: MNHEY, SMNVEV (reference sequence). The CDR3 loop spans 16 amino acids. J gave up 5 bases and V 6 bases, and 10 bases lay outside the gene matches. The CDR3 DNA reads TGTGCCAGCAGGCCTCGCGGGACAGGGGGCCTGTATGGCTACACCTTC. It encodes CASRPRGTGGLYGYTF.

This clone was picked up one time. The CDR3 region is CASSLNSGNYGYTF. Here the CDR3 DNA reads TGTGCCAGCAGCTTGAACAGCGGAAACTATGGCTACACCTTC. This sequence joins TRBV5-5 and TRBJ1-2; D not resolved. V was shortened by 1 base and J by 2 bases, with 9 bases between the two germline ends. The CDR3 is made up of 14 amino acids. The germline gives CDR1 SGHKS, CDR2 YYEKEE (reference sequence).

V and J are TRBV28 and TRBJ2-7; 10 positions agree with TRBD2. This CDR3 is 16 amino acids long. J gave up 3 bases and V 6 bases, and 11 bases lay outside the gene matches. Germline values: CDR1 MDHEN, CDR2 SYDVKM. The CDR3 DNA is TGTGCCAGCAGCCAAACTACTAGCGGGATTTTCTACGAGCAGTACTTC. This translates into CASSQTTSGIFYEQYF.

The chain combines TRBV2 with TRBJ2-2; TRBD1 aligns across 7 bases. Germline CDR1 SNHLY, CDR2 FYNNEI. The trim removed 9 bases at V and 5 bases at J, leaving 3 bases unmatched. This CDR3 has 12 amino acids. CDR3 bases: TGTGCCAGTATACAGGGGACCGGGGAGCTGTTTTTT. Encoded protein: CASIQGTGELFF.

V usage is TRBV5-1 and J usage is TRBJ2-1; D might be TRBD1 (6 bases). The CDR3 runs to 16 residues. V was cut by 0 bases and J by 6 bases, with 16 bases left in between. CDR1 SGHRS and CDR2 YFSETQ come from the germline V gene. In nucleotides, the CDR3 is TGCGCCAGCAGCTTGGGGGGCAGGGGTTCCGGCAATGAGCAGTTCTTC. Translating gives CASSLGGRGSGNEQFF.

The V gene is TRBV6-4, the J gene TRBJ2-7; 8 nucleotides align to TRBD2. V trimming: 7 bases; J trimming: 2 bases; junction bases outside the gene matches: 7. The CDR3 runs 14 residues. CDR1 and CDR2 from the germline V gene are MRHNA and SNTAGT. The CDR3 sequence is CASNRTSGPYEQYF. The CDR3 DNA is TGTGCCAGCAATCGTACTAGCGGACCCTACGAGCAGTACTTC.

The J gene is TRBJ1-1, the V gene TRBV27; D might be TRBD1 (6 bases). The CDR3 has 18 amino acids. V was pared by 0 bases and J by 1 base, with 18 bases between. Germline CDR1 reads MNHEY; CDR2 reads SMNVEV (reference sequence). The CDR3 bases are TGTGCCAGCAGTTTATCAGCCCTACTTCAGACAGGGAACACTGAAGCTTTCTTT. Encoded protein: CASSLSALLQTGNTEAFF.

This chain links TRBV6-1 with TRBJ1-1; D is uncertain. The V end was cut by 1 base, the J end by 1 base, with 4 bases between. The CDR3 length is 13 residues. The germline gives CDR1 MNHNS, CDR2 SASEGT. The CDR3 loop reads CASSEGPNTEAFF. The DNA for the CDR3 is TGTGCCAGCAGTGAAGGGCCGAACACTGAAGCTTTCTTT.